A selection of T cell receptor beta chains follows, all from one sample in a study of glioma-infiltrating T cells after dendritic cell vaccination. Using immunoSEQ multiplex PCR, the repertoire was profiled, and TCRdb retains in-frame clones only, with some absent. The sample consists of tens of thousands of clones, 82% of them appearing once. Source: blood, taken before dendritic cell vaccination. These receptor sequences come from a human donor with glioblastoma. The CDR3 runs from the conserved cysteine through the conserved F or W. Fields, in order: clone size, J gene, D gene, V gene, CDR3 DNA, CDR3 protein. A D gene is named only where the DNA matches it firmly. Expanded clones get a size class; other rows say once, few or many, or leave the size out.

size: .; J: TRBJ2-3; D: TRBD1; V: TRBV25-1; DNA: TGTGCCAGCAGTGATGTGAGACAGGGAAACACAGATACGCAGTATTTT; CDR3: CASSDVRQGNTDTQYF
size: .; J: TRBJ2-2; D: TRBD1; V: TRBV9; DNA: TGTGCCAGCAGCCCCCTACAGGGGCCCACCGGGGAGCTGTTTTTT; CDR3: CASSPLQGPTGELFF
size: .; J: TRBJ2-2; D: .; V: TRBV5-1; DNA: TGCGCCAGCAGCTTGGTCTCGCGTGGTGCGAACACCGGGGAGCTGTTTTTT; CDR3: CASSLVSRGANTGELFF
size: once; J: TRBJ2-1; D: TRBD2; V: TRBV7-9; DNA: TGTGCCAGCAGCTACCCGACTAGCGGGAGGGTCGATGAGCAGTTCTTC; CDR3: CASSYPTSGRVDEQFF
size: once; J: TRBJ1-3; D: .; V: TRBV6-1; DNA: TGTGCCAGCAGTGACAGACGGACACCAGACTCTGGAAACACCATATATTTT; CDR3: CASSDRRTPDSGNTIYF
size: .; J: TRBJ1-2; D: TRBD1; V: TRBV11-2; DNA: TGTGCCAGCAGCTTATTTTTGGGGACAGATGGGATCTATGGCTACACCTTC; CDR3: CASSLFLGTDGIYGYTF
size: .; J: TRBJ2-3; D: TRBD2; V: TRBV9; DNA: TGTGCCAGCAGCGCCAATCCGGGACTAGCGGGGGGGGGAGATACGCAGTATTTT; CDR3: CASSANPGLAGGGDTQYF
size: .; J: TRBJ2-5; D: TRBD2; V: TRBV5-1; DNA: TGCGCCAGCAGGCGTACTAGCGGGAGGGCCGTAGAGACCCAGTACTTC; CDR3: CASRRTSGRAVETQYF
size: few; J: TRBJ1-1; D: .; V: TRBV5-4; DNA: TGTGCCAGCAGCTTTGGACAGAACACTGAAGCTTTCTTT; CDR3: CASSFGQNTEAFF
size: .; J: TRBJ1-4; D: TRBD1; V: TRBV11-2; DNA: TGTGCCAGCAGCCCGGGACAGGCATATGAAAAACTGTTTTTT; CDR3: CASSPGQAYEKLFF
size: .; J: TRBJ2-1; D: TRBD2; V: TRBV19; DNA: TGTGCCAGTAGCCTACTAGCGGGAGGGAGGGAAAATGAGCAGTTCTTC; CDR3: CASSLLAGGRENEQFF
size: .; J: TRBJ2-3; D: TRBD2; V: TRBV4-1; DNA: TGCGCCAGCAGCCAAGACTCCGCAGCGGGAGGCACAGATACGCAGTATTTT; CDR3: CASSQDSAAGGTDTQYF
size: few; J: TRBJ2-1; D: .; V: TRBV2; DNA: TGTGCCAGCAGTGCAGGGGTAGGGGAGCAGTTCTTC; CDR3: CASSAGVGEQFF
size: .; J: TRBJ2-2; D: .; V: TRBV13; DNA: TGTGCCAGCAGCTTAACAGGGTCCGGGGAGCTGTTTTTT; CDR3: CASSLTGSGELFF